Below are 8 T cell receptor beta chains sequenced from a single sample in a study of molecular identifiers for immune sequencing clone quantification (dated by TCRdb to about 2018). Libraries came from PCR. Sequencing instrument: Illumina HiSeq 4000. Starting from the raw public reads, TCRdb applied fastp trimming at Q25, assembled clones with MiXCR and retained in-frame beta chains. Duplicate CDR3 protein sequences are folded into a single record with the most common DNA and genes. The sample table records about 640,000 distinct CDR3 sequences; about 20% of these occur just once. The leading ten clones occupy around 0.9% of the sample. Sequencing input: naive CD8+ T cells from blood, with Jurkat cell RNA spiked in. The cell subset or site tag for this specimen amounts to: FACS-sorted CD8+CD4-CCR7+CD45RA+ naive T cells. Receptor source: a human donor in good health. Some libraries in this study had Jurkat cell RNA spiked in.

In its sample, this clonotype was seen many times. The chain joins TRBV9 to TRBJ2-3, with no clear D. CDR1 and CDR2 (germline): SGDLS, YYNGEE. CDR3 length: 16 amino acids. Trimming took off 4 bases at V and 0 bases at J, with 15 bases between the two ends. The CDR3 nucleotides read TGTGCCAGCAGCCCGGGTAGGGCCACTAGCACAGATACGCAGTATTTT. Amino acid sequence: CASSPGRATSTDTQYF. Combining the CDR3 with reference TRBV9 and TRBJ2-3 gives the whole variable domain DSGVTQTPKHLITATGQRVTLRCSPRSGDLSVYWYQQSLDQGLQFLIQYYNGEERAKGNILERFSAQQFPDLHSELNLSSLELGDSALYFCASSPGRATSTDTQYFGPGTRLTVL.

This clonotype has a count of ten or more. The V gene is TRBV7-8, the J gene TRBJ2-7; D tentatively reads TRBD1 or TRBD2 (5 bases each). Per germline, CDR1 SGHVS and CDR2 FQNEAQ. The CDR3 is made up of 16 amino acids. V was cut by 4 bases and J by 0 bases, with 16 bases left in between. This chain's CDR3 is CASSWPAGTPSYEQYF. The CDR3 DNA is TGTGCCAGCAGCTGGCCCGCCGGGACGCCCTCCTACGAGCAGTACTTC. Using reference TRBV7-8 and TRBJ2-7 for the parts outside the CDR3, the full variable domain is GAGVSQSPRYKVAKRGQDVALRCDPISGHVSLFWYQQALGQGPEFLTYFQNEAQLDKSGLPSDRFFAERPEGSVSTLKIQRTQQEDSAVYLCASSWPAGTPSYEQYFGPGTRLTVT.

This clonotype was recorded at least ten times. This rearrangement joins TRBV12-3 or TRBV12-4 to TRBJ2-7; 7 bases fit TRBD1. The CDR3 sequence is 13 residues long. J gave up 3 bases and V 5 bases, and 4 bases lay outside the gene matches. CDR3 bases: TGTGCCAGCAGTATGGACAGGAACTACGAGCAGTACTTC. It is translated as CASSMDRNYEQYF.

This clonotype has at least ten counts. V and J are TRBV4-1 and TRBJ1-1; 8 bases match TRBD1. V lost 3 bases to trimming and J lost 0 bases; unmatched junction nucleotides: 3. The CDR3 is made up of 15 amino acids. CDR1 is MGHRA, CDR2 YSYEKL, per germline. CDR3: CASSHDRGLNTEAFF. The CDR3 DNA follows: TGCGCCAGCAGCCATGACAGGGGACTGAACACTGAAGCTTTCTTT.

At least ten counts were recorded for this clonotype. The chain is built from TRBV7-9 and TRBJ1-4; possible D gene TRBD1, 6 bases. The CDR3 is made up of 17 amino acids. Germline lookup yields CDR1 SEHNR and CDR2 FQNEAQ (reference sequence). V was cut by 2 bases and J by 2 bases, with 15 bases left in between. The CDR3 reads CASSLRGSASTNEKLFF. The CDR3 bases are TGTGCCAGCAGCTTAAGGGGGAGCGCTTCGACTAATGAAAAACTGTTTTTT. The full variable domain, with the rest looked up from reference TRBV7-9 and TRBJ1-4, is DTGVSQNPRHKITKRGQNVTFRCDPISEHNRLYWYRQTLGQGPEFLTYFQNEAQLEKSRLLSDRFSAERPKGSFSTLEIQRTEQGDSAMYLCASSLRGSASTNEKLFFGSGTQLSVL.

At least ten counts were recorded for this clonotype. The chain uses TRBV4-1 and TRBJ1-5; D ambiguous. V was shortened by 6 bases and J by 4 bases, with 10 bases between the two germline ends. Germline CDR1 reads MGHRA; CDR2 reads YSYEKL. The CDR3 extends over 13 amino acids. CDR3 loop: CASSPTLNQPQHF. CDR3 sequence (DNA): TGCGCCAGCAGTCCAACCCTTAATCAGCCCCAGCATTTT.

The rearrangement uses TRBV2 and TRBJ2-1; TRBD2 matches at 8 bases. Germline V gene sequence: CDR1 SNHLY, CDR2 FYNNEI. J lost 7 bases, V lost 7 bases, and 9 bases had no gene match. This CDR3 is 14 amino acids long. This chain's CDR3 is CASTGGGGRNEQFF. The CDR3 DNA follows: TGTGCCAGCACGGGGGGGGGAGGGAGGAATGAGCAGTTCTTC. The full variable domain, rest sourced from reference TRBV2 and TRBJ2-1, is EPEVTQTPSHQVTQMGQEVILRCVPISNHLYFYWYRQILGQKVEFLVSFYNNEISEKSEIFDDQFSVERPDGSNFTLKIRSTKLEDSAMYFCASTGGGGRNEQFFGPGTRLTVL.

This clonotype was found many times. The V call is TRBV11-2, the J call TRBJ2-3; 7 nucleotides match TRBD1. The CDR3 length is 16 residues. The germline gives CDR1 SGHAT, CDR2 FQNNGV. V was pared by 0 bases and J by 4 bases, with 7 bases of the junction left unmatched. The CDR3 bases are TGTGCCAGCAGCTTAGAAGACAGGGTTGTGCCAGATACGCAGTATTTT. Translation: CASSLEDRVVPDTQYF.